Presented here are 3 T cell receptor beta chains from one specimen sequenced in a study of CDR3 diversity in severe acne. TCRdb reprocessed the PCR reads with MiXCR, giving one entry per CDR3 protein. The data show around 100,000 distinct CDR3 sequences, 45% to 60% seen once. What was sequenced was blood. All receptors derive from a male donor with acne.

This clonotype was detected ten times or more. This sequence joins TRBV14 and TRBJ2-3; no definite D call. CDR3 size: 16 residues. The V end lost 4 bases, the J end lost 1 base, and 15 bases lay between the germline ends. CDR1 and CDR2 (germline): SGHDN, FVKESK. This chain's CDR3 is CASSPFGRQGTDTQYF. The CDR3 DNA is TGTGCCAGCAGCCCTTTTGGCCGGCAGGGCACAGATACGCAGTATTTT.

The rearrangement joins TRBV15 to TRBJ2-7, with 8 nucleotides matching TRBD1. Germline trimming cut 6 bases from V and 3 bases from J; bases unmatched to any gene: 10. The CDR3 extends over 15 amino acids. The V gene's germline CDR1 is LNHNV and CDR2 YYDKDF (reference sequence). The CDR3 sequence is CATRRARGQNYEQYF. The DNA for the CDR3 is TGTGCCACCAGGCGTGCCAGGGGGCAAAACTACGAGCAGTACTTC.

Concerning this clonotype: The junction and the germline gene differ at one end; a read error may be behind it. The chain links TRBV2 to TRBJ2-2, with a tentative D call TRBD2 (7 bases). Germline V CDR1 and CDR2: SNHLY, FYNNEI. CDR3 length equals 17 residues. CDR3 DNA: TGTGCCATCAGTGACCTCGGACAGCGGGGAGGTGGCGGGGAGCTGTTTTTT. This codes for CAISDLGQRGGGGELFF.